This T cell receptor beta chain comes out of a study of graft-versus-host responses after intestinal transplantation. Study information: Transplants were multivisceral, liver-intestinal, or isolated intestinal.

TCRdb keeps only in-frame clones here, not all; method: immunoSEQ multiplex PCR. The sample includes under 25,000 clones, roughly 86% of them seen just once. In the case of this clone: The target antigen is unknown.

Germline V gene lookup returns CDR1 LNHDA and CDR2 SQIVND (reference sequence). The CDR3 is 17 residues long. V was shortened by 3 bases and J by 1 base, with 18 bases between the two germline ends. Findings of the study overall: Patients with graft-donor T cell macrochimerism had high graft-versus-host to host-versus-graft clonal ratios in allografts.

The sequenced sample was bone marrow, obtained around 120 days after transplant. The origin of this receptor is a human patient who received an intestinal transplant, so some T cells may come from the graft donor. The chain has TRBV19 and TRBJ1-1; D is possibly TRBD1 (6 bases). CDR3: CASSIDEVGGWNTEAFF. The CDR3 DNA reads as TGTGCCAGTAGTATTGATGAGGTGGGGGGCTGGAACACTGAAGCTTTCTTT.